This T cell receptor (beta chain) was recorded in a study of blood T cell repertoires in COVID-19. Generated by immunoSEQ multiplex PCR, the TCRdb table keeps only in-frame clones and is missing some. The repertoire has roughly 40,000 clones, around 76% of them found once; the top ten carry about 27%. J was trimmed by 6 bases and V by 0 bases; bases with no gene match: 7. The CDR3 consists of 16 residues. Germline V gives CDR1 SGHNT, CDR2 YYREEE (reference sequence). Sequencing input: peripheral blood. The chain carries TRBV5-4 and TRBJ2-1; 9 nucleotides match TRBD2. This TCR was recovered from a man at least 80 years old with acute or convalescent COVID-19. CDR3 in DNA: TGTGCCAGCAGCTTGGCGCTGGGCGGGGGGGCCAATGAGCAGTTCTTC. Its translation is CASSLALGGGANEQFF.